This paragraph covers one TCR beta chain sequence. Sequencing was performed with immunoSEQ multiplex PCR; in TCRdb, only in-frame clones are kept and a portion is missing. Seen here are some 140,000 clones, more than 85% observed once, and the top ten hold 8% to 9.5%. The entry originates in a study of control samples from healthy donors and cancer patients. Sequencing was performed on blood. The TCR sequence derives from a young woman in good health.

The CDR3 sequence: CASSPTWTDGEKLFF. CDR3 bases: TGTGCCAGCAGCCCAACCTGGACCGACGGTGAAAAACTGTTTTTT. The rearrangement links TRBV5-5 to TRBJ1-4; D remains ambiguous. There are 15 residues in the CDR3. The V gene's germline CDR1 is SGHKS and CDR2 YYEKEE (reference sequence). V was trimmed by 4 bases and J by 7 bases, leaving 17 bases between them.